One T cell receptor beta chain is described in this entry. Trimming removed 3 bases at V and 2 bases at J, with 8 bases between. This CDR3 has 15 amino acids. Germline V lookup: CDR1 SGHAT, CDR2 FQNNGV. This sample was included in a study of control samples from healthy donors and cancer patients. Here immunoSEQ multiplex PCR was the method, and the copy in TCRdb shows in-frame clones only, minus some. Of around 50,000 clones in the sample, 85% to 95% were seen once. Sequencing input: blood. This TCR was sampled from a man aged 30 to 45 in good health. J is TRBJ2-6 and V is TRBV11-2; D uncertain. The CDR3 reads CASSLRMAGANVLTF. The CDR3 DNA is TGTGCCAGCAGCTTGAGGATGGCTGGGGCCAACGTCCTGACTTTC.